Sequencing of this TCR beta chain was carried out in a study of CD8+CD57+ T cells in acquired aplastic anemia. Study at large: The study obtained about 10.8 million reads on average for CD4+ cells from healthy donors.

Germline V CDR1 and CDR2: SEHNR, FQNEAQ (reference sequence). The CDR3 runs 14 residues. V dropped 5 bases and J dropped 1 base, with 6 bases sitting between them. The study's findings and limits: The study identified under 30 CD8+ CDR3 sequences shared by patients and controls.

This clonotype appeared many times. The target antigen is unknown. Using genomic DNA as the template, TCR beta VDJ and CDR3 profiling was carried out. TCRdb recomputed calls from the reads with MiXCR, one row per CDR3 protein. The sample holds some 200,000 distinct CDR3 sequences; roughly 35% are singletons and the top ten take about 1.1%. The rearrangement joins TRBV7-9 to TRBJ2-6; D is undetermined. This clonotype originated in a human donor in good health, serving as a control. The specimen sequenced was sorted CD4+, CD8+, or CD8+CD57+ T cells (not recorded which) from PBMCs. DNA of the CDR3: TGTGCCAGCAGCCCCTTTTCTGGGGCCAACGTCCTGACTTTC. Translation gives CASSPFSGANVLTF.